Sequencing of this T cell receptor beta chain was carried out in a study of shared clonotypes between healthy human individuals. Findings of the study overall: Larger estimated richness was generally recorded for naive subsets relative to memory subsets.

This clone occurred once. No antigen is known for it. With V trimmed by 3 bases and J by 3 bases, 3 bases remained unmatched. This CDR3 contains 15 residues. Germline CDR1 reads WNHNN; CDR2 reads SYGVQD (reference sequence). The study separated CD4+ cells into CD45RA+ naive and CD45RA-negative memory subsets. A 200 ng quantity of DNA, 30,000 to 35,000 T cell genomes, went into the sorted-subset replicate PCRs. The protocol was immunoSEQ multiplex PCR, while the TCRdb copy is restricted to in-frame clones and leaves out a portion. The top ten hold about 0.39% of the sample, which has about 2.4 million clones, approximately 94% seen once.

The sequence was obtained from a man between 18 and 29 years old in good health. Some clones in this sample may be carry-over from other donors' samples. The V call is TRBV10-1, the J call TRBJ2-1, with 9 bases lining up with TRBD2. The sequencing sample was made of naive CD4+ T cells from PBMCs. Regarding subset: CD45RA+ positively selected. CDR3 sequence: CASSEAGGLYNEQFF. Here the CDR3 DNA reads TGCGCCAGCAGTGAAGCGGGGGGCCTCTACAATGAGCAGTTCTTC.